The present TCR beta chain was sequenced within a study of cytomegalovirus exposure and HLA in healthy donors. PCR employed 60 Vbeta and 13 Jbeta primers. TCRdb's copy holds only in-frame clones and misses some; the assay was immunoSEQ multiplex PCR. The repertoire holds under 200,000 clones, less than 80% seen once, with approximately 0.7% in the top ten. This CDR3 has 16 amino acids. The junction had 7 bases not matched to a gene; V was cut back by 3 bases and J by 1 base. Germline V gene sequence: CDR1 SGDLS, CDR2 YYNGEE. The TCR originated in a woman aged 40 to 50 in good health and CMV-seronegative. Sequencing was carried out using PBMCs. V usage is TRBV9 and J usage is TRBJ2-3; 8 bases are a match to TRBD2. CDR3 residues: CASSAISGVGTDTQYF. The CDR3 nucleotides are TGTGCCAGCAGCGCCATTAGCGGGGTGGGCACAGATACGCAGTATTTT.